This T cell receptor (beta chain) was sequenced during a study of T cells in Graves' hyperthyroidism and ophthalmopathy. General study findings and limits: It was a median around 6 months before onset that the model predicted ophthalmopathy.

There are many counts of this clonotype. Its antigen remains unknown. The ends were cut back, 5 bases at V and 7 bases at J, with 18 bases in the middle. Germline V lookup: CDR1 MNHEY, CDR2 SMNVEV (reference sequence). The CDR3 spans 15 residues. The TCR beta CDR3 regions underwent amplification using RNA transcripts as the source. HTBI primers were the set used in a first-round RT-PCR of the TCR CDR3. TCRdb fed the multiplex PCR reads into MiXCR, producing one record per CDR3 protein. The repertoire has fewer than 650,000 distinct CDR3 sequences, 14% of them found once; the top ten carry more than 11%.

The chain carries TRBV27 and TRBJ1-5, with D perhaps TRBD1 (5 bases). The origin of this receptor is a woman between 35 and 50 years old with Graves' hyperthyroidism. The specimen was blood. CDR3 DNA: TGTGCCAGCAGTCTGAACATGGGGGAAGGACAGCCCCAGCATTTT. Protein product: CASSLNMGEGQPQHF.